Listed below are T cell receptor beta chains from one sample, sequenced in a study of CD8 T cells in Susac syndrome. TCRdb re-called the immunoSEQ multiplex PCR reads through MiXCR, storing one row per CDR3 protein. The profile shows some 200,000 distinct CDR3 sequences, 95% of them singletons. Sequences were obtained from CD8+ T cells from PBMCs. The receptors stem from a human donor with Susac syndrome. Each CDR3 is given with its conserved first and last residue. Each record gives: J gene, V gene, CDR3 protein.

j_call: TRBJ1-4; v_call: TRBV9; cdr3_aa: CASSVGENNEKLFF
j_call: TRBJ1-6; v_call: TRBV11-3; cdr3_aa: CASSIGTDSPLHF
j_call: TRBJ2-4; v_call: TRBV11-2; cdr3_aa: CASRIGDLDKNIQYF
j_call: TRBJ1-1; v_call: TRBV5-4; cdr3_aa: CASSLQGGAEAFF
j_call: TRBJ2-4; v_call: TRBV11-2; cdr3_aa: CASSPSGTSGGLAKNIQYF
j_call: TRBJ2-3; v_call: TRBV11-2; cdr3_aa: CASSPEVMTQYF
j_call: TRBJ1-1; v_call: TRBV15; cdr3_aa: CATSRETGSTEAFF
j_call: TRBJ1-5; v_call: TRBV9; cdr3_aa: CASSAGLSNQPQHF
j_call: TRBJ1-2; v_call: TRBV9; cdr3_aa: CASSVVTGAIDGYTF
j_call: TRBJ2-3; v_call: TRBV7-9; cdr3_aa: CASSLRGGHGTDTQYF
j_call: TRBJ2-1; v_call: TRBV7-9; cdr3_aa: CASSSRTSGRANEQFF
j_call: TRBJ2-2; v_call: TRBV6-5; cdr3_aa: CASSYSLARTGELFF
j_call: TRBJ2-5; v_call: TRBV6-5; cdr3_aa: CASTHHLGTEETQYF
j_call: TRBJ2-5; v_call: TRBV10-3; cdr3_aa: CAIRSGTSGQETQYF
j_call: TRBJ2-1; v_call: TRBV10-3; cdr3_aa: CAIGLAGTYNEQFF
j_call: TRBJ1-4; v_call: TRBV7-6; cdr3_aa: CASSLDKGELFF
j_call: TRBJ2-4; v_call: TRBV2; cdr3_aa: CASSEGLSNWDIQYF
j_call: TRBJ1-1; v_call: TRBV29-1; cdr3_aa: CSVRLGTEAFF
j_call: TRBJ2-7; v_call: TRBV7-6; cdr3_aa: CASSLGSGASSYEQYF
j_call: TRBJ2-3; v_call: TRBV9; cdr3_aa: CASSGDDSGNTQYF
j_call: TRBJ2-1; v_call: TRBV20-1; cdr3_aa: CSASGLRGRSSYNEQFF
j_call: TRBJ1-2; v_call: TRBV6-5; cdr3_aa: CASSYSMGGPYGYTF
j_call: TRBJ2-2; v_call: TRBV2; cdr3_aa: CASSRHSGISGELFF
j_call: TRBJ1-2; v_call: TRBV5-1; cdr3_aa: CASSSRDIWGHIDGYTF
j_call: TRBJ2-7; v_call: TRBV2; cdr3_aa: CASSDPGPDRSTYEQYF
j_call: TRBJ2-1; v_call: TRBV29-1; cdr3_aa: CSRGDSYNEQFF
j_call: TRBJ2-3; v_call: TRBV12-3/TRBV12-4; cdr3_aa: CASGLGGSTDTQYF
j_call: TRBJ1-6; v_call: TRBV12-3/TRBV12-4; cdr3_aa: CASSPTGNNSPLHF
j_call: TRBJ1-5; v_call: TRBV30; cdr3_aa: CAWSPGYGNQPQHF
j_call: TRBJ1-1; v_call: TRBV6-2/TRBV6-3; cdr3_aa: CASRRTDSSAFF
j_call: TRBJ2-7; v_call: TRBV4-1; cdr3_aa: CASSRHVQASYEQYF
j_call: TRBJ2-3; v_call: TRBV12-3/TRBV12-4; cdr3_aa: CASIGRSTDTQYF
j_call: TRBJ2-2; v_call: TRBV14; cdr3_aa: CASSQESSSGVTGELFF
j_call: TRBJ2-7; v_call: TRBV29-1; cdr3_aa: CSVEGGPESYEQYF
j_call: TRBJ1-6; v_call: TRBV2; cdr3_aa: CASDRGPPDNSPLHF
j_call: TRBJ1-1; v_call: TRBV5-4; cdr3_aa: CASSPGGENTEAFF
j_call: TRBJ1-2; v_call: TRBV19; cdr3_aa: CASSPGTGAYGYTF
j_call: TRBJ2-6; v_call: TRBV19; cdr3_aa: CASRGDPSGANVLTF
j_call: TRBJ2-1; v_call: TRBV9; cdr3_aa: CASSVGGTEQFF
j_call: TRBJ2-7; v_call: TRBV15; cdr3_aa: CATSRRTGGEQYF
j_call: TRBJ2-3; v_call: TRBV9; cdr3_aa: CASSVEVSVDTQYF
j_call: TRBJ2-7; v_call: TRBV5-1; cdr3_aa: CASSEGHLIYEQYF
j_call: TRBJ1-3; v_call: TRBV11-2; cdr3_aa: CASRIWGTADTSGNTIYF
j_call: TRBJ1-1; v_call: TRBV30; cdr3_aa: CAWSRDIKSNTEAFF
j_call: TRBJ2-7; v_call: TRBV15; cdr3_aa: CATSRVADAYEQYF
j_call: TRBJ2-7; v_call: TRBV30; cdr3_aa: CAWRAGLPWEQYF
j_call: TRBJ1-1; v_call: TRBV6-2/TRBV6-3; cdr3_aa: CASSHWGGPGTEAFF